This paragraph reports one T cell receptor (beta chain). This sample is part of a study of blood T cell repertoires in COVID-19. The assay was immunoSEQ multiplex PCR, and TCRdb's table has in-frame clones only and misses some. The sample consists of about 230,000 clones, approximately 89% of them appearing once. V was trimmed by 4 bases and J by 1 base, leaving 4 bases between them. Germline loops: CDR1 ENHRY, CDR2 SYGVKD. The CDR3 extends over 12 amino acids. The receptor was isolated from a woman aged 40 to 50 with acute COVID-19. Sample: PBMCs or T cells enriched from blood (not recorded which). The chain employs TRBV10-3 and TRBJ1-1; unclear D gene. CDR3 sequence reads: CAISVKNTEAFF. For the CDR3, the DNA is TGTGCCATCAGTGTCAAGAACACTGAAGCTTTCTTT.